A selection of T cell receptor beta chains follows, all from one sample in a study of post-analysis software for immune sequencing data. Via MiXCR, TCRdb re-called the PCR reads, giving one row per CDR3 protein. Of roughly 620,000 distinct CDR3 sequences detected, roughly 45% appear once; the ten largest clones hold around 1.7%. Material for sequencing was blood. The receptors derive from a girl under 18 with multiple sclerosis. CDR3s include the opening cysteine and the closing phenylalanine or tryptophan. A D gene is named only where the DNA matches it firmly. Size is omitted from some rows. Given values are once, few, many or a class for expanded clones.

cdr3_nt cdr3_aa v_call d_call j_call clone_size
TGTGCCAGCGGGACTGGGTCCACGCAGTATTTT CASGTGSTQYF TRBV7-3 - TRBJ2-3 once
TGCGCCAGCGGCTTGAGTTTCGGGGAAGTCTACGAGCAGTACTTC CASGLSFGEVYEQYF TRBV5-1 - TRBJ2-7 -
TGTGCCATCAGAGGTGGGACGGGGAATCAAGGGGCCAACGTCCGGACTTTC CAIRGGTGNQGANVRTF TRBV10-3 - TRBJ2-6 -
TGTGCCAGCAGTTACTCGACAGGGTACAATGAGCAGTTCTTC CASSYSTGYNEQFF TRBV6-6 TRBD1 TRBJ2-1 -
TGTGCCAGCAGCCAAGGTTTGGCCCAGTACTTC CASSQGLAQYF TRBV27 - TRBJ2-5 -
TGTGCCAGCAGCGTAGAAACTAGATCGCCGACAGATACGCAGTATTTT CASSVETRSPTDTQYF TRBV9 - TRBJ2-3 -
TGTGCCAGCAGAACCGGGACAGAGGACAATGAGCAGTTCTTC CASRTGTEDNEQFF TRBV5-1 TRBD1 TRBJ2-1 few
TGTGCCAGCAGCCCGGACAGGGGGCGTACTGAAGCTTTCTTT CASSPDRGRTEAFF TRBV13 TRBD1 TRBJ1-1 -
TGCGCCAGCAGCTTAAGGGCGCCGAACACTGAAGCTTTCTTT CASSLRAPNTEAFF TRBV5-1 - TRBJ1-1 -
TGCAGTGCTAGAGATCAGAGCGGGCTTGCCTACGAGCAGTACTTC CSARDQSGLAYEQYF TRBV20-1 - TRBJ2-7 few
TGTGCCAGCAGCCAACTCGCGGGGGGCCAAGGGACCCAGTACTTC CASSQLAGGQGTQYF TRBV5-6 TRBD2 TRBJ2-5 -
TGTGCCAGCAGTGACCCATACCAGCCCCAGCATTTT CASSDPYQPQHF TRBV12-3/TRBV12-4 - TRBJ1-5 few
TGTGCCAGCAGTTCCCGGGACAGGGGCAAAGGGGAGACCCAGTACTTC CASSSRDRGKGETQYF TRBV6-6 TRBD1 TRBJ2-5 once
TGTGCCAGCCGAGAGGGGTTACTCCAAGAGACCCAGTACTTC CASREGLLQETQYF TRBV6-1 - TRBJ2-5 few
TGTGCCAGCAGTTTCGGGTGGAAGGGCTCTGGGGCCAACGTCCTGACTTTC CASSFGWKGSGANVLTF TRBV27 - TRBJ2-6 -
TGTGCCAGCAGTTTACAGACCTACGAGCAGTACTTC CASSLQTYEQYF TRBV12-3/TRBV12-4 - TRBJ2-7 many
TGTGCCAGCAGCGGGACCTCGTTGAACACTGAAGCTTTCTTT CASSGTSLNTEAFF TRBV7-2 - TRBJ1-1 -
TGTGCCAGCAGCCTTCCTGAGAACAATGAGCAGTTCTTC CASSLPENNEQFF TRBV11-2 - TRBJ2-1 few
TGTGCCAGTAGCGTAGGCGGTCGGAGCTCTGGGGCCAACGTCCTGACTTTC CASSVGGRSSGANVLTF TRBV9 - TRBJ2-6 -
TGCGCCAGTGGGTTTCGACAGGCCCCCTACCACAATGAGCAGTTCTTC CASGFRQAPYHNEQFF TRBV5-1 - TRBJ2-1 -
TGTGCCAGCAGCCCAAGGGCGGGACAGGGGGGAGGTGAGCAGTTCTTC CASSPRAGQGGGEQFF TRBV7-3 TRBD1 TRBJ2-1 few
TGTGCCAGCAGCCCTCGCAATTTCAACACTGAAGCTTTCTTT CASSPRNFNTEAFF TRBV14 - TRBJ1-1 once
TGTGCCAGCAGCCATTTGGACAGGGCAAAAACCACAGATACGCAGTATTTT CASSHLDRAKTTDTQYF TRBV3-1 TRBD1 TRBJ2-3 -
TGCGCCAGCAGCTTGTTAGCGGGGGGACCCACAGATACGCAGTATTTT CASSLLAGGPTDTQYF TRBV5-1 TRBD2 TRBJ2-3 few
TGCAGTGTTAGAGAAAGGGGGGTAGAGACCCAGTACTTC CSVRERGVETQYF TRBV20-1 - TRBJ2-5 -
TGTGCCAGCAGTAGCGCTCGGGAGACCCAGTACTTC CASSSARETQYF TRBV12-3/TRBV12-4 - TRBJ2-5 -
TGTGCCAGCAGCTCTCGGGAGGGCTTTCACGAGCAGTACTTC CASSSREGFHEQYF TRBV7-2 TRBD2 TRBJ2-7 -
TGCGCCAGCAGCCAAGATTACATCCTTCCAGCCAAAAACATTCAGTACTTC CASSQDYILPAKNIQYF TRBV4-1 - TRBJ2-4 -
TGTGCCAGCAGCCAAACAAAAGGGGACAGGGGAGTCGAGCAGTACTTC CASSQTKGDRGVEQYF TRBV7-9 TRBD1 TRBJ2-7 -
TGTGCCAGCAGCCCCCGCCGGGAGGATGAGCAGTTCTTC CASSPRREDEQFF TRBV7-2 TRBD2 TRBJ2-1 -
TGTGCCAGCAGGGACGGACAGGGATCGGGACTAGCGGGAAAGGTCAAGCAGTTCTTC CASRDGQGSGLAGKVKQFF TRBV12-3/TRBV12-4 TRBD2 TRBJ2-1 -
TGTGCCAGCAGCTTCGACAAGGTTTTTTACAATGAGCAGTACTTC CASSFDKVFYNEQYF TRBV7-9 - TRBJ2-7 -
TGTGCCAGCAGTTACTCGCTACAGGGGCAAGAGACCCAGTACTTC CASSYSLQGQETQYF TRBV6-5 TRBD1 TRBJ2-5 few
TGTGCCAGCAGTTACTCATCCAGGGGTGGGAATCAGCCCCAGCATTTT CASSYSSRGGNQPQHF TRBV6-2/TRBV6-3 - TRBJ1-5 -
TGCAGTGCTTCGAGCGGGGGCGATTACAATGAGCAGTTCTTC CSASSGGDYNEQFF TRBV20-1 TRBD2 TRBJ2-1 -
TGTGCCAGCAGTTTCTCCTGGAGCACAGATGCGGAGTATTTT CASSFSWSTDAEYF TRBV12-3/TRBV12-4 - TRBJ2-3 -
TGTGCCAGCAGCCAAGATCTAGGACTAGCGGGGGTCAGCTCCTACAATGAGCAGTTCTTC CASSQDLGLAGVSSYNEQFF TRBV3-1 TRBD2 TRBJ2-1 -
TGTGCCAGCAGCCCCCGGACTCTTTGGGATACGCAGTATTTT CASSPRTLWDTQYF TRBV7-2 - TRBJ2-3 few
TGTGCCAGCAGCCAGGGACTAGAGGATACGCAGTATTTT CASSQGLEDTQYF TRBV3-1 TRBD2 TRBJ2-3 few
TGTGCCAGCTGCATGGGGGGCACTGAAGCTTTCTTT CASCMGGTEAFF TRBV12-3/TRBV12-4 - TRBJ1-1 once
TGCGCCAGCAGTGATTCTGGGGCGATCGGGTCTAACGAGCAGTACTTC CASSDSGAIGSNEQYF TRBV10-2 - TRBJ2-7 -
TGCAGCGTTGTAGCGGCAGATACGCAGTATTTT CSVVAADTQYF TRBV29-1 - TRBJ2-3 -
TGTGCCAGCAGCGCCTACTCATACAGGGTTAGGAGCTATGGCTACACCTTC CASSAYSYRVRSYGYTF TRBV9 - TRBJ1-2 few